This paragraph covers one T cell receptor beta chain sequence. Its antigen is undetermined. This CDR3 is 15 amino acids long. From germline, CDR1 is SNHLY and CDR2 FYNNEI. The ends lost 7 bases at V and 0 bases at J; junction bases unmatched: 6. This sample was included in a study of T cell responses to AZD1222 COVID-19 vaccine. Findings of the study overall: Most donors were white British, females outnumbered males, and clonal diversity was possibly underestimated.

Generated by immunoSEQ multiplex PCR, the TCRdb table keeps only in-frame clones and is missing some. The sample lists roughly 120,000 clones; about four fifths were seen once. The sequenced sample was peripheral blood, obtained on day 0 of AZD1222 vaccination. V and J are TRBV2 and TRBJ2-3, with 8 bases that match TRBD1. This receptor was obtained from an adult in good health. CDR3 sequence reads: CASTGQGTSTDTQYF. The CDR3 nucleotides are TGTGCCAGCACCGGACAGGGAACTAGCACAGATACGCAGTATTTT. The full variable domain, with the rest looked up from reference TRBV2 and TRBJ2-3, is EPEVTQTPSHQVTQMGQEVILRCVPISNHLYFYWYRQILGQKVEFLVSFYNNEISEKSEIFDDQFSVERPDGSNFTLKIRSTKLEDSAMYFCASTGQGTSTDTQYFGPGTRLTVL.